These T cell receptor beta chains were read from a single sample in a study of T cells in Graves' hyperthyroidism and ophthalmopathy. Each CDR3 protein is one row after TCRdb ran MiXCR on the multiplex PCR reads. In the table there are approximately 530,000 distinct CDR3 sequences, over 15% of which are singletons. The sequenced material came from blood. The receptors were gathered from a woman between 18 and 29 years old with Graves' hyperthyroidism. Each CDR3 is given with its conserved first and last residue. D genes are given only for firm matches. Expanded clones are given a class, and other clones once, few, many or no size at all.

size: many; length: 14; D: NA; V: TRBV6-1; J: TRBJ2-5; CDR3: CASSLQIDGETQYF; DNA: TGTGCCAGCAGCCTTCAGATAGATGGAGAGACCCAGTACTTC
size: many; length: 17; D: NA; V: TRBV10-3; J: TRBJ2-2; CDR3: CAISEIGGAANTGELFF; DNA: TGTGCCATCAGTGAGATCGGCGGAGCGGCGAACACCGGGGAGCTGTTTTTT
size: NA; length: 17; D: NA; V: TRBV7-8; J: TRBJ1-2; CDR3: CASSLIGGGPGDYGYTF; DNA: TGTGCCAGCAGCTTAATCGGGGGAGGACCGGGGGACTATGGCTACACCTTC
size: few; length: 13; D: NA; V: TRBV29-1; J: TRBJ2-2; CDR3: CSVDYSNTGELFF; DNA: TGCAGCGTTGACTATTCGAACACCGGGGAGCTGTTTTTT
size: few; length: 13; D: NA; V: TRBV20-1; J: TRBJ1-3; CDR3: CSATGTSDYTIYF; DNA: TGCAGTGCTACCGGGACATCAGACTACACCATATATTTT
size: few; length: 13; D: NA; V: TRBV5-1; J: TRBJ2-7; CDR3: CASRPTGAYEQYF; DNA: TGCGCCAGCAGGCCTACAGGAGCCTACGAGCAGTACTTC
size: NA; length: 15; D: TRBD2; V: TRBV12-3/TRBV12-4; J: TRBJ2-7; CDR3: CASRGLAGGPSEQYF; DNA: TGTGCCAGCAGGGGACTAGCGGGAGGGCCATCCGAGCAGTACTTC
size: many; length: 16; D: NA; V: TRBV27; J: TRBJ2-3; CDR3: CASSPIGAGVTDTQYF; DNA: TGTGCCAGCAGTCCAATCGGGGCAGGAGTTACAGATACGCAGTATTTT
size: once; length: 15; D: TRBD2; V: TRBV6-4; J: TRBJ2-1; CDR3: CASSVAGGPMNEQFF; DNA: TGTGCCAGCAGTGTAGCGGGAGGGCCCATGAATGAGCAGTTCTTC
size: NA; length: 17; D: TRBD1; V: TRBV30; J: TRBJ2-2; CDR3: CAWSVRSGTGLTGELFF; DNA: TGTGCCTGGAGTGTACGATCCGGGACAGGGTTAACCGGGGAGCTGTTTTTT
size: few; length: 13; D: NA; V: TRBV6-5; J: TRBJ2-5; CDR3: CASSYRQKIAQYF; DNA: TGTGCCAGCAGTTACCGGCAGAAGATAGCCCAGTACTTC
size: NA; length: 14; D: NA; V: TRBV5-1; J: TRBJ2-7; CDR3: CASSLVSGLNEQYF; DNA: TGCGCCAGCAGCTTGGTTTCAGGGCTCAACGAGCAGTACTTC
size: few; length: 17; D: TRBD1; V: TRBV9; J: TRBJ1-1; CDR3: CASSVDLGGQVLTEAFF; DNA: TGTGCCAGCAGCGTAGATTTAGGGGGACAGGTATTGACTGAAGCTTTCTTT
size: many; length: 15; D: NA; V: TRBV15; J: TRBJ2-7; CDR3: CATSRDWGPSYEQYF; DNA: TGTGCCACCAGCAGAGATTGGGGGCCTTCCTACGAGCAGTACTTC
size: many; length: 13; D: TRBD1; V: TRBV14; J: TRBJ2-5; CDR3: CASSDRVLETQYF; DNA: TGTGCCAGCAGCGACAGGGTGTTAGAGACCCAGTACTTC
size: many; length: 12; D: NA; V: TRBV2; J: TRBJ2-1; CDR3: CASSEDRDEQFF; DNA: TGTGCCAGCAGTGAGGATAGGGATGAGCAGTTCTTC
size: NA; length: 16; D: NA; V: TRBV6-1; J: TRBJ1-6; CDR3: CASDQNQNNYNSPLHF; DNA: TGTGCCAGCGATCAAAACCAGAACAACTATAATTCACCCCTCCACTTT
size: many; length: 11; D: NA; V: TRBV6-4; J: TRBJ1-2; CDR3: CASSDGVGYTF; DNA: TGTGCCAGCAGTGACGGGGTCGGCTACACCTTC
size: few; length: 14; D: TRBD2; V: TRBV10-3; J: TRBJ2-1; CDR3: CAITVRPGGDEQFF; DNA: TGTGCCATCACAGTGAGACCGGGGGGGGACGAGCAGTTCTTC
size: NA; length: 13; D: NA; V: TRBV19; J: TRBJ2-7; CDR3: CASINPRTGEQYF; DNA: TGTGCCAGTATTAACCCCCGGACTGGCGAGCAGTACTTC
size: NA; length: 14; D: NA; V: TRBV5-1; J: TRBJ2-3; CDR3: CASSLGPSGDTQYF; DNA: TGCGCCAGCAGCTTGGGGCCCTCAGGAGATACGCAGTATTTT
size: NA; length: 17; D: NA; V: TRBV9; J: TRBJ2-7; CDR3: CASSPTFGAQASYEQYF; DNA: TGTGCCAGCAGCCCCACGTTTGGGGCACAAGCCTCCTACGAGCAGTACTTC
size: few; length: 15; D: TRBD2; V: TRBV10-3; J: TRBJ2-5; CDR3: CAIRNPGTSGETQYF; DNA: TGTGCCATCCGTAATCCTGGGACTAGCGGAGAGACCCAGTACTTC
size: many; length: 14; D: TRBD1; V: TRBV11-2; J: TRBJ2-3; CDR3: CASSSDRSTDTQYF; DNA: TGTGCCAGCAGCTCGGACAGGAGCACAGATACGCAGTATTTT
size: many; length: 14; D: NA; V: TRBV6-1; J: TRBJ1-1; CDR3: CASSSRGMNTEAFF; DNA: TGTGCCAGCAGTAGCAGGGGAATGAACACTGAAGCTTTCTTT
size: NA; length: 16; D: NA; V: TRBV3-1; J: TRBJ2-1; CDR3: CASSQELAVPFNDQFF; DNA: TGTGCCAGCAGCCAAGAATTAGCGGTTCCCTTCAATGATCAGTTCTTC
size: NA; length: 15; D: NA; V: TRBV6-2/TRBV6-3; J: TRBJ1-2; CDR3: CASSSSHDSVYGYTF; DNA: TGTGCCAGCAGTTCCAGCCATGACTCCGTCTATGGCTACACCTTC
size: NA; length: 14; D: NA; V: TRBV18; J: TRBJ1-5; CDR3: CASSRAGLGQPQHF; DNA: TGTGCCAGCTCACGGGCAGGGCTTGGTCAGCCCCAGCATTTT
size: many; length: 15; D: NA; V: TRBV3-1; J: TRBJ1-1; CDR3: CASSQEWGSWAEAFF; DNA: TGTGCCAGCAGCCAAGAATGGGGGTCCTGGGCTGAAGCTTTCTTT
size: few; length: 14; D: NA; V: TRBV19; J: TRBJ1-2; CDR3: CASSAETAYYGYTF; DNA: TGTGCCAGTAGTGCCGAGACAGCTTACTATGGCTACACCTTC
size: many; length: 17; D: TRBD1; V: TRBV6-6; J: TRBJ2-7; CDR3: CASSYPRPGQLSYEQYF; DNA: TGTGCCAGCAGTTACCCGAGGCCGGGACAGCTCTCCTACGAGCAGTACTTC
size: once; length: 16; D: TRBD1; V: TRBV15; J: TRBJ1-3; CDR3: CATSEGDRGSGNTIYF; DNA: TGTGCCACCAGCGAGGGGGACAGGGGCTCTGGAAACACCATATATTTT
size: NA; length: 15; D: NA; V: TRBV18; J: TRBJ1-1; CDR3: CASSPGPGSNTEAFF; DNA: TGTGCCAGCTCACCAGGGCCAGGGTCGAACACTGAAGCTTTCTTT
size: NA; length: 21; D: NA; V: TRBV5-1; J: TRBJ2-6; CDR3: CASSRSGGQNPSGSGANVLTF; DNA: TGCGCCAGCAGCCGGTCCGGGGGACAGAACCCAAGTGGCTCTGGGGCCAACGTCCTGACTTTC
size: many; length: 15; D: TRBD2; V: TRBV7-9; J: TRBJ2-1; CDR3: CASSQGLAVHNEQFF; DNA: TGTGCCAGCAGCCAGGGACTAGCAGTCCACAATGAGCAGTTCTTC
size: NA; length: 14; D: TRBD2; V: TRBV11-1; J: TRBJ2-7; CDR3: CASSLRAGDDEQYF; DNA: TGTGCCAGCAGCTTAAGAGCGGGAGACGACGAGCAGTACTTC
size: many; length: 15; D: NA; V: TRBV4-3; J: TRBJ1-1; CDR3: CASSQVSVRNTEAFF; DNA: TGCGCCAGCAGCCAAGTCTCAGTCAGGAACACTGAAGCTTTCTTT
size: many; length: 15; D: NA; V: TRBV2; J: TRBJ2-5; CDR3: CASRKGDGRPETQYF; DNA: TGTGCCAGCAGGAAGGGGGACGGACGACCGGAGACCCAGTACTTC
size: many; length: 16; D: NA; V: TRBV7-2; J: TRBJ1-2; CDR3: CASSSKGGRLAYGYTF; DNA: TGTGCCAGCAGCTCCAAAGGGGGGCGACTTGCCTACGGCTACACCTTC
size: many; length: 16; D: TRBD2; V: TRBV7-2; J: TRBJ2-1; CDR3: CASSSPGLAYLNEQFF; DNA: TGTGCCAGCAGCTCCCCGGGACTAGCATACCTTAATGAGCAGTTCTTC
size: many; length: 15; D: NA; V: TRBV20-1; J: TRBJ2-5; CDR3: CSARDLAGVQETQYF; DNA: TGCAGTGCTAGAGATCTGGCAGGGGTCCAAGAGACCCAGTACTTC
size: NA; length: 17; D: TRBD1; V: TRBV20-1; J: TRBJ1-2; CDR3: CSARGTPTGGYGYGYTF; DNA: TGCAGTGCTAGAGGAACCCCGACAGGGGGCTATGGCTATGGCTACACCTTC
size: many; length: 15; D: NA; V: TRBV18; J: TRBJ1-6; CDR3: CASSSVQGGDSPLHF; DNA: TGTGCCAGCTCCAGCGTCCAGGGAGGAGATTCACCCCTCCACTTT
size: few; length: 17; D: NA; V: TRBV11-3; J: TRBJ1-3; CDR3: CASSFRRGARTGNTIYF; DNA: TGTGCCAGCAGCTTTCGCCGGGGGGCGCGGACTGGAAACACCATATATTTT
size: many; length: 15; D: TRBD1; V: TRBV7-8; J: TRBJ2-5; CDR3: CASSPPGQGQETQYF; DNA: TGTGCCAGCAGCCCCCCAGGACAGGGCCAAGAGACCCAGTACTTC
size: NA; length: 16; D: TRBD1; V: TRBV20-1; J: TRBJ2-2; CDR3: CSAPNPGQGTTGELFF; DNA: TGCAGTGCTCCTAATCCGGGACAGGGGACCACCGGGGAGCTGTTTTTT